The rows below give T cell receptor beta chains drawn from one sample of a study of cytomegalovirus exposure and HLA in healthy donors. Libraries were prepared by immunoSEQ multiplex PCR; TCRdb keeps only in-frame clonotypes and omits some of them. The sample contains 60,000 to 75,000 clones, under 85% of which appear only once. The specimen sequenced was PBMCs. These receptor sequences come from a woman aged 25 to 39 in good health and CMV-seronegative. Both conserved end residues are part of each CDR3.

TRBV27 14 CASSLRTGGTEAFF
TRBV27 15 CASSLKTEPNYGYTF
TRBV6-5 13 CASRDVPGTEAFF
TRBV11-2 14 CASRDRASGNTIYF
TRBV7-9 16 CASSAARDSRNYEQYF
TRBV5-5 16 CASSLGGGGDPETQYF
TRBV6-6 13 CASTAGTYNEQFF
TRBV30 15 CAWSVDRGSYNEQFF
TRBV5-1 17 CASSLGTGPHANYGYTF
TRBV7-9 15 CASSGRDRAHNEQFF
TRBV9 16 CASSEGLAGARNTQYF
TRBV27 13 CASADREYSPLHF
TRBV7-2 17 CASSLWGGGGLNTEAFF
TRBV10-3 14 CAIKRRGQSDTQYF
TRBV5-1 15 CASSPGTGNQETQYF
TRBV9 14 CASGGMGLGAEAFF
TRBV10-3 17 CAIRDVPGQGSGTEAFF
TRBV27 15 CASSAPGVPGNEQFF
TRBV21-1 14 CAIPGRGERTEAFF
TRBV18 18 CASSPPQQGTQIQETQYF
TRBV23-1 16 CASSQEGGTGDNEQFF
TRBV9 15 CASSVRGGGTDTQYF
TRBV10-3 17 CAISDPGLAGDTDTQYF
TRBV6-5 16 CASSYVAGAYNSPLHF
TRBV7-9 15 CASSQTQGAGEKLFF
TRBV11-3 13 CATTGPPNYGYTF
TRBV30 15 CAWSVNNDREDEQYF
TRBV5-1 14 CASSLGGGRETQYF
TRBV7-9 16 CASSPGLTSGNYEQYF
TRBV4-1 15 CASSLGVYSGNTIYF
TRBV5-5 15 CASSFRGANTGELFF
TRBV4-1 14 CASSPPGTGNTIYF
TRBV18 11 CASSPNEGYTF
TRBV29-1 14 CSVGDTTAYNEQFF
TRBV4-1 16 CASSQDLAGGSNEQFF
TRBV5-4 14 CASSFWGVYNEQFF
TRBV11-3 14 CASSFTGGVTEAFF
TRBV9 14 CASSRVGQADTQYF
TRBV19 15 CASSPRTGDPYEQYF
TRBV30 13 CAWSVDSTGELFF
TRBV29-1 13 CSARQGLNTEAFF
TRBV18 14 CASSYPTGNTEAFF
TRBV7-2 13 CASRRQANTEAFF
TRBV21-1 14 CASSGRDRPYEQYF
TRBV28 14 CASSQGGTNEKLFF
TRBV7-9 16 CASSLGGGRPNEKLFF
TRBV7-9 17 CASSRRAGDSLTDTQYF
TRBV5-1 16 CASRGQGAEMNTEAFF
TRBV19 14 CASSIRRGNTEAFF
TRBV19 13 CASKDGSRNEQFF
TRBV4-3 17 CASSQDSLAGVANEQFF
TRBV11-3 15 CASSRMGGGGDTQYF
TRBV11-2 14 CASSSDPGGNGYTF
TRBV19 12 CASSGQYNEQFF
TRBV19 17 CASSISGWNTPNYGYTF
TRBV27 14 CASQSGGRYNEQFF
TRBV5-6 15 CASSLAGDFTDTQYF